These T cell receptor beta chains were read from a single sample in a study of beta chain features in type 1 diabetes. The repertoire was sequenced with immunoSEQ multiplex PCR; TCRdb's copy has only in-frame clones and lacks some. Of around 250,000 clones in the sample, more than 13% are singletons; the top ten hold around 0.016%. The sequenced sample was naive CD4+ T cells from blood. Source of these receptors: a man aged 25-40 years with type 1 diabetes. The CDR3 runs from the conserved cysteine through the conserved F or W. Each record gives: D gene, J gene, V gene, CDR3 length, clone size, CDR3 protein, CDR3 DNA. A D gene is named only where the DNA matches it firmly. Not all rows give a size; the values are once, few, many and, for expanded clones, a class.

TRBD1	TRBJ1-2	TRBV2	14	few	CASSPGTGDYGYTF	TGTGCCAGCAGTCCCGGGACAGGAGATTATGGCTACACCTTC
NA	TRBJ2-6	TRBV5-1	15	few	CASSLYPSGANVLTF	TGCGCCAGCAGCTTGTATCCCTCTGGGGCCAACGTCCTGACTTTC
NA	TRBJ1-2	TRBV20-1	11	few	CSAHSGDGYTF	TGCAGTGCTCACTCAGGGGATGGCTACACCTTC
TRBD2	TRBJ2-1	TRBV29-1	15	NA	CSVELAGGSYNEQFF	TGCAGCGTTGAACTAGCGGGAGGCTCCTACAATGAGCAGTTCTTC
NA	TRBJ1-5	TRBV30	12	NA	CAWGRGDQPQHF	TGTGCCTGGGGGCGGGGGGATCAGCCCCAGCATTTT
TRBD1	TRBJ1-1	TRBV6-5	13	few	CASSSGQLPRTFF	TGTGCCAGCAGTTCGGGACAGCTCCCCCGGACTTTCTTT
NA	TRBJ2-7	TRBV18	15	NA	CASSLTEGGAGEQYF	TGTGCCAGCTCTCTCACCGAAGGGGGAGCTGGGGAGCAGTACTTC
TRBD1	TRBJ2-3	TRBV4-1	21	NA	CASSHSWAGGLASANTDTQYF	TGCGCCAGCAGCCACAGTTGGGCAGGGGGCCTGGCTTCAGCGAACACAGATACGCAGTATTTT
TRBD2	TRBJ2-1	TRBV19	15	NA	CASFTGTSGINEQFF	TGTGCCAGTTTCACCGGGACTAGCGGCATCAATGAGCAGTTCTTC
NA	TRBJ1-5	TRBV18	16	NA	CASSPGRQDRSQPQHF	TGTGCCAGCTCACCAGGAAGACAAGATCGCAGTCAGCCCCAGCATTTT
TRBD2	TRBJ2-3	TRBV5-4	17	NA	CASSRWLAGLSTDTQYF	TGTGCCAGCAGCCGTTGGCTAGCGGGACTTAGCACAGATACGCAGTATTTT
TRBD2	TRBJ2-5	TRBV5-1	14	few	CASSSGTSVETQYF	TGCGCCAGCAGCTCTGGGACTAGCGTGGAGACCCAGTACTTC
TRBD2	TRBJ2-5	TRBV7-2	14	few	CASSFQRGQETQYF	TGTGCCAGCAGCTTTCAGCGGGGACAAGAGACCCAGTACTTC
TRBD2	TRBJ2-2	TRBV15	17	NA	CATSRDDTSGNTGELFF	TGTGCCACCAGCAGAGATGACACTAGCGGGAACACCGGGGAGCTGTTTTTT
NA	TRBJ2-7	TRBV4-2	15	few	CASSQALTLPYEQYF	TGTGCCAGCAGCCAAGCACTTACGCTCCCATACGAGCAGTACTTC
TRBD1	TRBJ1-3	TRBV7-2	15	NA	CASRWGQGAGNTIYF	TGTGCCAGCAGGTGGGGACAGGGAGCTGGAAACACCATATATTTT
NA	TRBJ2-5	TRBV7-2	13	NA	CASRTYLQETQYF	TGTGCCAGCAGAACATACCTTCAAGAGACCCAGTACTTC
NA	TRBJ1-5	TRBV6-5	15	NA	CASSYSISSNQPQHF	TGTGCCAGCAGTTACTCGATTAGCAGCAATCAGCCCCAGCATTTT
NA	TRBJ2-3	TRBV2	14	NA	CASSEQGATDTQYF	TGTGCCAGCAGTGAACAGGGTGCGACAGATACGCAGTATTTT
TRBD2	TRBJ2-7	TRBV15	14	few	CATSRGGGPYEQYF	TGTGCCACCAGCAGAGGGGGGGGTCCCTACGAGCAGTACTTC
NA	TRBJ2-7	TRBV27	14	few	CASSLGGANHEQYF	TGTGCCAGCAGTTTAGGGGGGGCGAATCACGAGCAGTACTTC
NA	TRBJ2-1	TRBV19	15	few	CASSVGDVGQGTKFF	NA
NA	TRBJ1-1	TRBV4-2	13	NA	CASSQGQNTEAFF	TGTGCCAGCAGCCAAGGACAGAACACTGAAGCTTTCTTT
TRBD1	TRBJ2-6	TRBV5-6	18	few	CASSLSGTARSGANVLTF	TGTGCCAGCAGCTTGTCCGGGACAGCCCGCTCTGGGGCCAACGTCCTGACTTTC
NA	TRBJ2-7	TRBV29-1	14	few	CSVEDSRPPYEQYF	TGCAGCGTCGAGGACAGTCGACCCCCCTACGAGCAGTACTTC
NA	TRBJ2-1	TRBV5-1	17	NA	CASSLARGAISYNEQFF	TGCGCCAGCAGCTTGGCCCGCGGGGCCATCTCCTACAATGAGCAGTTCTTC
NA	TRBJ2-7	TRBV5-1	13	NA	CASGGDNSYEQYF	TGCGCCAGCGGGGGGGACAACTCCTACGAGCAGTACTTC
NA	TRBJ2-1	TRBV19	15	NA	CASSVTGSPYNEQFF	TGTGCCAGTAGTGTCACAGGGTCCCCCTACAATGAGCAGTTCTTC
NA	TRBJ2-7	TRBV2	14	few	CASSEYRSSYEQYF	TGTGCCAGCAGTGAATATAGGAGCTCCTACGAGCAGTACTTC
NA	TRBJ2-1	TRBV28	15	few	CASSRFIADYNEQFF	TGTGCCAGCAGTCGCTTCATAGCGGATTACAATGAGCAGTTCTTC
TRBD1	TRBJ2-6	TRBV11-1	17	NA	CASSLWDREFGANVLTF	TGTGCCAGCAGCTTATGGGACAGGGAGTTTGGGGCCAACGTCCTGACTTTC
TRBD1	TRBJ2-1	TRBV28	15	NA	CASSLGGQVYNEQFF	TGTGCCAGCAGTTTGGGGGGACAGGTCTACAATGAGCAGTTCTTC
NA	TRBJ2-7	TRBV5-1	12	few	CASSSEAYEQYF	TGCGCCAGCAGCTCCGAGGCCTACGAGCAGTACTTC
TRBD2	TRBJ2-2	TRBV7-2	17	few	CASSPALSGTNTGELFF	TGTGCCAGCAGCCCGGCATTAAGCGGGACCAACACCGGGGAGCTGTTTTTT
NA	TRBJ2-1	TRBV6-5	13	NA	CASGRPSYNEQFF	TGTGCCAGCGGGAGACCCTCCTACAATGAGCAGTTCTTC
NA	TRBJ1-1	TRBV5-4	13	NA	CASSLERGTGAFF	TGTGCCAGCAGTCTAGAGCGGGGGACGGGCGCTTTCTTT
NA	TRBJ2-3	TRBV18	15	few	CASSPQTRGTDTQYF	TGTGCCAGCTCACCCCAGACTAGAGGCACAGATACGCAGTATTTT
NA	TRBJ2-3	TRBV5-4	15	NA	CASSQGDSSTDTQYF	TGTGCCAGCAGCCAAGGTGACAGTAGCACAGATACGCAGTATTTT
NA	TRBJ2-1	TRBV7-2	15	NA	CASSLQAGYYNEQFF	TGTGCCAGCAGCTTACAAGCGGGTTACTACAATGAGCAGTTCTTC
NA	TRBJ2-7	TRBV2	12	few	CASSERAYEQYF	TGTGCCAGCAGTGAAAGAGCATACGAGCAGTACTTC
TRBD1	TRBJ2-1	TRBV5-1	16	NA	CASSLAGTGAYNEQFF	TGCGCCAGCAGCTTGGCCGGGACAGGGGCCTACAATGAGCAGTTCTTC
NA	TRBJ1-1	TRBV18	14	NA	CASSPQSPNTEAFF	TGTGCCAGCTCACCACAGAGCCCGAACACTGAAGCTTTCTTT
TRBD2	TRBJ2-1	TRBV30	17	few	CAWSWGLSGSSYNEQFF	TGTGCCTGGAGTTGGGGATTGAGCGGGAGTTCGTACAATGAGCAGTTCTTC
TRBD1	TRBJ1-2	TRBV28	14	NA	CASSSGGRPYGYTF	TGTGCCAGCAGTTCAGGGGGCCGACCCTATGGCTACACCTTC
NA	TRBJ1-2	TRBV2	14	NA	CASSEVPGTYGYTF	TGTGCCAGCAGTGAAGTCCCAGGAACCTATGGCTACACCTTC
TRBD1	TRBJ1-1	TRBV6-5	14	NA	CASSPGTGGTEAFF	TGTGCCAGCAGTCCGGGGACAGGGGGGACTGAAGCTTTCTTT
NA	TRBJ2-3	TRBV7-9	12	NA	CASSLVSDTQYF	TGTGCCAGCAGCTTAGTCTCAGATACGCAGTATTTT
NA	TRBJ2-5	TRBV18	14	NA	CASSPSEESATQYF	TGTGCCAGCTCACCGTCGGAAGAAAGCGCGACCCAGTACTTC
NA	TRBJ2-3	TRBV7-6	14	few	CASSLVLPPDTQYF	TGTGCCAGCAGCTTAGTGCTACCCCCAGATACGCAGTATTTT
NA	TRBJ2-6	TRBV5-1	15	few	CASSPGGPGANVLTF	TGCGCCAGCAGCCCCGGGGGACCCGGGGCCAACGTCCTGACTTTC
NA	TRBJ2-2	TRBV4-2	15	few	CASSQEGSWPGELFF	TGTGCCAGCAGCCAAGAGGGGAGTTGGCCCGGGGAGCTGTTTTTT
NA	TRBJ1-2	TRBV5-1	17	few	CASSLSPITGSMDGYTF	TGCGCCAGCAGCTTGAGCCCAATAACAGGCTCGATGGATGGCTACACCTTC
TRBD2	TRBJ2-1	TRBV19	19	NA	CASSTVRPLAGVPYNEQFF	TGTGCCAGTAGTACCGTGAGACCTTTAGCGGGAGTACCCTACAATGAGCAGTTCTTC
NA	TRBJ1-5	TRBV4-3	15	few	CASSQDPGINQPQHF	TGCGCCAGCAGCCAAGATCCGGGGATCAATCAGCCCCAGCATTTT
TRBD1	TRBJ1-3	TRBV30	13	few	CAWSQGFGNTIYF	TGTGCCTGGTCACAGGGGTTCGGAAACACCATATATTTT
NA	TRBJ2-3	TRBV28	15	few	CASSSTAGIVDTQYF	TGTGCCAGCAGTTCTACCGCGGGAATAGTAGATACGCAGTATTTT
TRBD1	TRBJ1-1	TRBV18	15	NA	CASSPLAQGLSEAFF	TGTGCCAGCTCACCCCTGGCACAGGGGCTATCGGAAGCTTTCTTT
NA	TRBJ2-5	TRBV7-2	13	few	CASSLVQQETQYF	TGTGCCAGCAGCTTAGTACAACAAGAGACCCAGTACTTC
NA	TRBJ1-5	TRBV7-2	14	NA	CASSFDRTESPQHF	TGTGCCAGCAGCTTCGACAGGACAGAGTCGCCCCAGCATTTT
NA	TRBJ2-3	TRBV28	17	few	CASSLPGTLYDTDTQYF	TGTGCCAGCAGTTTACCCGGGACACTTTACGACACAGATACGCAGTATTTT